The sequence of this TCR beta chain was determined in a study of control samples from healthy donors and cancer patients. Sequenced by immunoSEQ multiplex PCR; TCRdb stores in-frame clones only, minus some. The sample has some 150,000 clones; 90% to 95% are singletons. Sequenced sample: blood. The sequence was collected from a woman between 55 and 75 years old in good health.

CDR3 residues: CASSLQGERGYTF. The CDR3 DNA reads as TGTGCCAGCAGTTTACAGGGGGAACGTGGCTACACCTTC. The chain links TRBV6-5 to TRBJ1-2; 8 bases are a match to TRBD1. The germline gives CDR1 MNHEY, CDR2 SVGAGI. V dropped 4 bases and J dropped 7; count of bases not matched to a gene: 5. The CDR3 is 13 amino acids.